The following is a T cell receptor (beta chain) sequence with its context. This sample was taken from a study of blood T cell repertoires in COVID-19. In the study overall: The analysed material was cDNA or gDNA that came from T cells, B-cell-depleted T cells, or PBMCs.

Data came from immunoSEQ multiplex PCR; TCRdb stores just in-frame clones and leaves some out. The sample includes about 32,000 clones, about 86% of them seen just once. The sample consisted of peripheral blood. The sequence was obtained from a woman older than 75 with active or convalescent COVID-19.

CDR3 loop: CASSLGLAGVNEQFF. For the CDR3, the DNA is TGTGCCAGCAGCCTGGGACTAGCGGGAGTAAATGAGCAGTTCTTC. The genes are TRBV7-2 and TRBJ2-1; 14 bases align to TRBD2. Trimming removed 5 bases from V and 7 bases from J; junction bases left unmatched: 4. CDR1 and CDR2 (germline): SGHTA, FQGNSA. The CDR3 is made up of 15 amino acids.